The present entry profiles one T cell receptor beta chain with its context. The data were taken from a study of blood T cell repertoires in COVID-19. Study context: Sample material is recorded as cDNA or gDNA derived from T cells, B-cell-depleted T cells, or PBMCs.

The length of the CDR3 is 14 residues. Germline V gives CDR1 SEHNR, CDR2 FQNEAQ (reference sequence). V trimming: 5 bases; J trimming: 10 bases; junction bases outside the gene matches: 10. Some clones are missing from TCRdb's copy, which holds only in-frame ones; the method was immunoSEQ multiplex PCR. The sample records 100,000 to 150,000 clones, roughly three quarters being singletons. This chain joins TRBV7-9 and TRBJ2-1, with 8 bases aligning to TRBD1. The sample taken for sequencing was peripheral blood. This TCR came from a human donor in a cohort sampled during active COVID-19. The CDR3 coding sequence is TGTGCCAGCAGCCCGCAGGACAGGGTCCGCGAGCAGTTCTTC. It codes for CASSPQDRVREQFF.